This TCR beta chain was sequenced for a study of cytomegalovirus exposure and HLA in healthy donors. The study's findings and limits: A few of the chains that were CMV-associated were confirmed in vitro to be specific for CMV antigens.

With regard to this clone: Its specificity is not known.

Germline loops: CDR1 LGHNA, CDR2 YNFKEQ. This CDR3 has 16 residues. Trimming pared 0 bases from V and 3 bases from J, leaving 14 bases between. TCRdb's table, derived via immunoSEQ multiplex PCR, lists solely in-frame clones and lacks some. The repertoire holds fewer than 250,000 clones, with around 86% as singletons. This clonotype was sampled from a woman younger than 30 in good health and CMV-seronegative. The rearrangement joins TRBV4-2 to TRBJ1-2, with D perhaps TRBD1 (5 bases). Sequencing input: PBMCs. The chain's CDR3 is CASSQDRRDGYYGYTF. For the CDR3, the DNA is TGTGCCAGCAGCCAAGACCGGAGGGACGGTTACTATGGCTACACCTTC.